What follows are 4 T cell receptor beta chains derived from one specimen sequenced in a study of T cells after yellow fever vaccination. TCRdb processed the 5' RACE reads anew with MiXCR; each CDR3 protein has one entry. The sample shows 300,000 to 400,000 distinct CDR3 sequences, approximately 8% of them seen only once. Specimen: PBMCs, collected roughly seven weeks after the first yellow fever vaccination. The origin of the receptors is a man aged 18 to 29 who received the YFV17D yellow fever vaccine.

This clonotype was recorded many times. The chain recombines TRBV5-1 with TRBJ1-6; TRBD1 aligns across 7 bases. J was trimmed by 9 bases and V by 0 bases; bases with no gene match: 3. This CDR3 has 14 residues. Per germline, CDR1 SGHRS and CDR2 YFSETQ. CDR3 nucleotides: TGCGCCAGCAGCTTGGACAGGGGTGGTTCACCCCTCCACTTT. This translates into CASSLDRGGSPLHF.

This clonotype was picked up a small number of times. The chain uses TRBV10-2 and TRBJ2-7, with TRBD2 matching over 11 bases. The V and J ends lost 5 bases and 3 bases, in that order; junction bases with no gene match: 6. Germline loops: CDR1 WSHSY, CDR2 SAAADI. The CDR3 has 15 amino acids. The CDR3: CASSFLAGGNYEQYV. CDR3 DNA sequence: TGCGCCAGCAGTTTTCTAGCGGGGGGCAACTACGAGCAGTACGTC.

This clonotype has only a few counts. One end of the junction varies from germline; a read error may be responsible. This chain joins TRBV4-2 and TRBJ1-1; 9 positions match TRBD1. Germline CDR1 and CDR2: LGHNA and YNFKEQ. This CDR3 comprises 16 residues. CDR3 amino acids: CASSRGQGPMNTEAFF. CDR3 bases: TGTGCCAGCAGCCGCGGACAGGGGCCCATGAACACTGAAGCCTTCTTT.

The chain joins TRBV7-2 to TRBJ2-5; D gene uncertain. The CDR3 runs 16 residues. CDR1 SGHTA and CDR2 FQGNSA come from the germline V gene. The V end was cut by 1 base, the J end by 7 bases, with 19 bases between. CDR3 nucleotide sequence: TGTGCCAGCAGCTTAGGGTATGGGCGGTATTATGGGACCCAGTACTTC. Protein product: CASSLGYGRYYGTQYF.